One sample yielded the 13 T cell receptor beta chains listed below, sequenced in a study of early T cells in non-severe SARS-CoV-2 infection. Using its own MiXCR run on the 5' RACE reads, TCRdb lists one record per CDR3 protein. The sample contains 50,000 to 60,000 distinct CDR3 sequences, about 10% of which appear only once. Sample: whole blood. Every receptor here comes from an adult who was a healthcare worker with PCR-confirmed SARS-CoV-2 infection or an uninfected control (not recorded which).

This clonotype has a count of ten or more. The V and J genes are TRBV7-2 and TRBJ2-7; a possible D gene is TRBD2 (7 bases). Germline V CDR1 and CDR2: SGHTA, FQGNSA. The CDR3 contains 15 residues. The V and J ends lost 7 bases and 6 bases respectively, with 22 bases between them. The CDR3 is CASTPLLGGAPEQYF. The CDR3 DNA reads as TGTGCCAGCACCCCCTTGTTGGGGGGGGCGCCCGAGCAGTACTTC.

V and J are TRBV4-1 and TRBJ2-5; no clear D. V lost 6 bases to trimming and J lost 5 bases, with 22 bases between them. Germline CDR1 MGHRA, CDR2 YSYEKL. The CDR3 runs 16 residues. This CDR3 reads CASRESPLRNLETQYF. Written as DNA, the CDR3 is TGCGCCAGCAGAGAGTCCCCACTCCGCAACCTGGAGACCCAGTACTTC.

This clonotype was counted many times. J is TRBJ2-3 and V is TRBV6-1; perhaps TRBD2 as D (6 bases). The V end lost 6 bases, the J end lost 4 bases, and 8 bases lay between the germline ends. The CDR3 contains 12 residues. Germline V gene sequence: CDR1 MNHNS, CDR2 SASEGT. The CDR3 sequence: CASREGADTQYF. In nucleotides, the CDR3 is TGTGCCAGCAGGGAGGGCGCAGATACGCAGTATTTT.

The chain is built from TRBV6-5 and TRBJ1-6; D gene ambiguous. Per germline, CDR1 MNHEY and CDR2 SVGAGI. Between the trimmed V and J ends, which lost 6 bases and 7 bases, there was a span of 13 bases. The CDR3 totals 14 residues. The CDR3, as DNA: TGTGCCAGCAGAACCTTGAGGTGGAATTCACCCCTCCACTTT. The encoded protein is CASRTLRWNSPLHF.

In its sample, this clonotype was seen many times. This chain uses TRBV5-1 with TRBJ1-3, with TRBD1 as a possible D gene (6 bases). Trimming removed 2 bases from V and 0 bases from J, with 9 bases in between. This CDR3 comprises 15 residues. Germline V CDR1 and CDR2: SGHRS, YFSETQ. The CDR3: CASSFTGSSGNTIYF. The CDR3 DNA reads TGCGCCAGCAGCTTCACAGGGTCCTCTGGAAACACCATATATTTT.

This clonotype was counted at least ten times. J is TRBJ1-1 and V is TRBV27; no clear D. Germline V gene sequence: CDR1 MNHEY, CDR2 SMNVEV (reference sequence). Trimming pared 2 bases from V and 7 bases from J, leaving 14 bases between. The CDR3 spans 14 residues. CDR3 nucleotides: TGTGCCAGCAGTTTAGTGGGTCGTCGCAGTGAAGCTTTCTTT. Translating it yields CASSLVGRRSEAFF.

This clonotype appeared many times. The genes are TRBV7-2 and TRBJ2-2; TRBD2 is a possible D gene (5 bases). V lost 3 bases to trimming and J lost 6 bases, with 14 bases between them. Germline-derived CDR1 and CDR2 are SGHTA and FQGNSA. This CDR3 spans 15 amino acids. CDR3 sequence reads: CASSFATTTPGELFF. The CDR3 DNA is TGTGCCAGCAGCTTTGCGACTACAACACCCGGGGAGCTGTTTTTT.

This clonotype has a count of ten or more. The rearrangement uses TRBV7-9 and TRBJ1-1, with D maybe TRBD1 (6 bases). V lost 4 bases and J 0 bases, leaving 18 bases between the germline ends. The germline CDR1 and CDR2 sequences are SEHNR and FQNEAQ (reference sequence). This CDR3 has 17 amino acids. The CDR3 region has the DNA TGTGCCAGCAGCTCCCACCCCCGGGACACCCTGAACACTGAAGCTTTCTTT. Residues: CASSSHPRDTLNTEAFF.

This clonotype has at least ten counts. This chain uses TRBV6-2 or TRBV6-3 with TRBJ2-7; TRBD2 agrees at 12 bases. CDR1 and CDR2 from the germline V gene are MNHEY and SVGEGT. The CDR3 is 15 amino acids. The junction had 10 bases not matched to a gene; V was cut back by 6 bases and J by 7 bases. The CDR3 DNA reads TGTGCCAGCAGCCGGACTAGCGGGATATCTGGAGAGCAGTACGTC. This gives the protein CASSRTSGISGEQYV.

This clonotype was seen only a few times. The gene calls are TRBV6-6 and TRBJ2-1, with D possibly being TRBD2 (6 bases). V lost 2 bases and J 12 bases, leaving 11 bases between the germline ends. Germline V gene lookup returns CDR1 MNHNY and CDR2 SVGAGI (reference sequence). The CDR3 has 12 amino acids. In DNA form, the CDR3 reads TGTGCCAGCAGTTACAAACTAGCAGGGCAGTTCTTC. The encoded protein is CASSYKLAGQFF.

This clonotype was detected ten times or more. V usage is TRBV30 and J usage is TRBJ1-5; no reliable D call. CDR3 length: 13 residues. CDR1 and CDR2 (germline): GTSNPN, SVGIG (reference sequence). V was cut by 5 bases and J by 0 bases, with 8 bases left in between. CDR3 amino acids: CAWGVNSNQPQHF. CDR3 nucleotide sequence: TGTGCCTGGGGCGTGAATAGCAATCAGCCCCAGCATTTT. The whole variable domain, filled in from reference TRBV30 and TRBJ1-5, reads SQTIHQWPATLVQPVGSPLSLECTVEGTSNPNLYWYRQAAGRGLQLLFYSVGIGQISSEVPQNLSASRPQDRQFILSSKKLLLSDSGFYLCAWGVNSNQPQHFGDGTRLSIL.

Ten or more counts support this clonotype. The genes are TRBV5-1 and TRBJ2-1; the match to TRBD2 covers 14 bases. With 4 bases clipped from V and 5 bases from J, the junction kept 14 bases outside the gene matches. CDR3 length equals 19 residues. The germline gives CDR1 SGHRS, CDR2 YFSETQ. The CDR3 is CASSPKTSGGVNDDNEQFF. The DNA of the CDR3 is TGCGCCAGCAGCCCGAAGACTAGCGGGGGGGTTAATGACGACAATGAGCAGTTCTTC.

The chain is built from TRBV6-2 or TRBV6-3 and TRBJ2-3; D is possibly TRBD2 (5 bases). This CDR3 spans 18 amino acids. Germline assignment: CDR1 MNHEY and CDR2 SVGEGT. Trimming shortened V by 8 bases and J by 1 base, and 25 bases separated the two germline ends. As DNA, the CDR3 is TGTGCCAGCCGGAACGGGATGAAGGATATCGTAGGCACAGATACGCAGTATTTT. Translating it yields CASRNGMKDIVGTDTQYF.